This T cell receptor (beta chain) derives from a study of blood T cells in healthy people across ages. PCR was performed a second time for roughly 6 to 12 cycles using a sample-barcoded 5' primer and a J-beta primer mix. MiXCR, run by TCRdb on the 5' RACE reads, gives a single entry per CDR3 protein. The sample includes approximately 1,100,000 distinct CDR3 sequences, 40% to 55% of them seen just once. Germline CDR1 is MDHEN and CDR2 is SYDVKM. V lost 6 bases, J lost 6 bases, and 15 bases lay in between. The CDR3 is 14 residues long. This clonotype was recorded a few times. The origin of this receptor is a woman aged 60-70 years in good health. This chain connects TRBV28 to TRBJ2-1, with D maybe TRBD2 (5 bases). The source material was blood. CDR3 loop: CASRDPMRVNEQFF. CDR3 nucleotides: TGTGCCAGCAGAGACCCCATGAGGGTCAATGAGCAGTTCTTC.